These 28 T cell receptor beta chains came from one sample sequenced in a study of blood T cell repertoires in COVID-19. Clones were sequenced by immunoSEQ multiplex PCR, and TCRdb holds only the in-frame ones, with some missing. Counted here are fewer than 350,000 clones, 85% occurring once; the ten biggest clones make up 2% to 3%. The material sequenced was PBMCs or T cells enriched from blood (not recorded which). The receptors stem from a woman aged 45-65 years who had recovered from COVID-19.

This chain joins TRBV2 and TRBJ1-1, with D possibly being TRBD1 (5 bases). The CDR3 is 15 amino acids. Germline CDR1 SNHLY, CDR2 FYNNEI. V lost 5 bases to trimming and J lost 3 bases, with 16 bases between them. The CDR3 DNA follows: TGTGCCAGCAGTATCCGGGTCTCGGGGGACACTGAAGCTTTCTTT. Amino acids: CASSIRVSGDTEAFF.

This chain connects TRBV10-1 to TRBJ1-4, with TRBD1 as a possible D gene (6 bases). CDR1 is WNHNN and CDR2 is SYGVQD in the germline V gene (reference sequence). With 6 bases removed from V and 7 bases from J, the gap between germline ends came to 21 bases. There are 16 residues in the CDR3. The CDR3, as DNA: TGCGCCAGCAGCTGTGAACCCCCAGGGGATGGTGAAAAACTGTTTTTT. Its protein product is CASSCEPPGDGEKLFF.

This clone was recorded only once. J is TRBJ1-1 and V is TRBV7-9; 9 nucleotides align to TRBD1. Germline CDR1 SEHNR, CDR2 FQNEAQ (reference sequence). Germline trimming cut 6 bases from V and 1 base from J; bases unmatched to any gene: 6. The CDR3 has 15 residues. CDR3 loop: CASRIGTGRNTEAFF. As DNA, the CDR3 is TGTGCCAGCAGGATAGGGACAGGGAGGAACACTGAAGCTTTCTTT.

This chain joins TRBV6-1 and TRBJ1-5; unclear D gene. Deletions cut 7 bases from V and 4 bases from J, with 14 bases between. The germline gives CDR1 MNHNS, CDR2 SASEGT. The CDR3 is 14 residues long. The CDR3 loop reads CASNDFGGNQPQHF. CDR3 DNA sequence: TGTGCCAGCAACGACTTCGGTGGAAATCAGCCCCAGCATTTT.

The chain combines TRBV7-3 with TRBJ2-6; TRBD1 matches at 9 bases. Germline V lookup: CDR1 SGHTA, CDR2 FQGTGA. This CDR3 has 18 amino acids. V was clipped by 1 base and J by 0 bases; unmatched bases: 4. CDR3 amino acids: CASSLMGQGSSGANVLTF. The CDR3 nucleotides are TGTGCCAGCAGCTTAATGGGACAGGGAAGCTCTGGGGCCAACGTCCTGACTTTC. Filled out from reference TRBV7-3 and TRBJ2-6, the complete variable domain reads GAGVSQTPSNKVTEKGKYVELRCDPISGHTALYWYRQSLGQGPEFLIYFQGTGAADDSGLPNDRFFAVRPEGSVSTLKIQRTERGDSAVYLCASSLMGQGSSGANVLTFGAGSRLTVL.

This clone was counted once. CDR3 sequence: CASSQAGPGKGNYGYTF. Here the CDR3 DNA reads TGTGCCAGCAGCCAAGCGGGCCCAGGGAAAGGTAACTATGGCTACACCTTC. The chain joins TRBV4-2 to TRBJ1-2; a possible D gene is TRBD1 (5 bases). The CDR3 is 17 residues long. With 1 base removed from V and 1 base from J, the gap between germline ends came to 16 bases. Germline V gives CDR1 LGHNA, CDR2 YNFKEQ.

The chain carries TRBV7-9 and TRBJ2-3, with 7 nucleotides matching TRBD2. The CDR3 covers 15 residues. V lost 2 bases to trimming and J lost 6 bases; unmatched junction nucleotides: 8. Germline assignment: CDR1 SEHNR and CDR2 FQNEAQ (reference sequence). The CDR3 spells CASSLLVSGVDTQYF. CDR3 nucleotide sequence: TGTGCCAGCAGCTTATTGGTGAGCGGGGTGGATACGCAGTATTTT.

This chain links TRBV28 with TRBJ2-5, with D tentatively TRBD2 (5 bases). The CDR3 runs 15 residues. The V end lost 4 bases, the J end lost 3 bases, and 15 bases lay between the germline ends. Germline V gene lookup returns CDR1 MDHEN and CDR2 SYDVKM. The CDR3 region is CASSSRGWSEETQYF. CDR3 DNA sequence: TGTGCCAGCAGTTCCCGCGGGTGGTCCGAAGAGACCCAGTACTTC.

The chain employs TRBV5-1 and TRBJ2-3; 14 bases fit TRBD2. Germline CDR1 is SGHRS and CDR2 is YFSETQ. V trimming: 2 bases; J trimming: 1 base; junction bases outside the gene matches: 6. There are 18 residues in the CDR3. The CDR3 reads CASSLGLAGGYRTDTQYF. The CDR3 bases are TGCGCCAGCAGCTTAGGACTAGCGGGGGGATACCGCACAGATACGCAGTATTTT.

This clone was observed a single time. The chain has TRBV7-9 and TRBJ1-4, with 9 bases lining up with TRBD1. This CDR3 comprises 16 residues. V trimming: 0 bases; J trimming: 6 bases; junction bases outside the gene matches: 5. The germline CDR1 and CDR2 sequences are SEHNR and FQNEAQ (reference sequence). CDR3 bases: TGTGCCAGCAGCTTAGCGTTAACAGGGGGCGATGAAAAACTGTTTTTT. Protein sequence: CASSLALTGGDEKLFF.

This clone was seen a single time. The J gene is TRBJ1-3, the V gene TRBV5-1, with D perhaps TRBD1 (6 bases). The CDR3 is 15 amino acids. From germline, CDR1 is SGHRS and CDR2 YFSETQ. V dropped 0 bases and J dropped 0 bases, with 7 bases sitting between them. CDR3 DNA sequence: TGCGCCAGCAGCTTGGGGACAGTCTCTGGAAACACCATATATTTT. Translation gives CASSLGTVSGNTIYF.

V gene TRBV7-9 combines with J gene TRBJ2-5, with TRBD1 matching over 7 bases. With V trimmed by 3 bases and J by 3 bases, 4 bases remained unmatched. This CDR3 region has 14 residues. Germline-derived CDR1 and CDR2 are SEHNR and FQNEAQ (reference sequence). The CDR3 protein is CASSFFGQEETQYF. In DNA, the CDR3 is TGTGCCAGCAGCTTCTTTGGACAGGAAGAGACCCAGTACTTC. Full variable domain (outside the CDR3, taken from reference TRBV7-9 and TRBJ2-5): DTGVSQNPRHKITKRGQNVTFRCDPISEHNRLYWYRQTLGQGPEFLTYFQNEAQLEKSRLLSDRFSAERPKGSFSTLEIQRTEQGDSAMYLCASSFFGQEETQYFGPGTRLLVL.

This sequence joins TRBV7-3 and TRBJ2-3; 7 nucleotides match TRBD1. The CDR3 totals 14 residues. Trimming removed 3 bases from V and 5 bases from J; junction bases left unmatched: 5. Germline V gene data show CDR1 as SGHTA and CDR2 as FQGTGA. The CDR3, as DNA: TGTGCCAGCAGCTTTCAGGGGGTAAGAGATACGCAGTATTTT. It codes for CASSFQGVRDTQYF.

This sequence joins TRBV7-8 and TRBJ1-6; 10 nucleotides agree with TRBD1. V lost 5 bases, J lost 6 bases, and 7 bases stayed unmatched. Germline assignment: CDR1 SGHVS and CDR2 FQNEAQ. CDR3 length equals 16 residues. The CDR3 sequence: CASSRLGQGGNSPLHF. The CDR3 bases are TGTGCCAGCAGCAGACTAGGACAGGGGGGTAATTCACCCCTCCACTTT.

This chain links TRBV29-1 with TRBJ1-1; D is uncertain. V shed 5 bases and J shed 0 bases, with 7 bases lying between them. The length of the CDR3 is 12 residues. The germline V gene encodes CDR1 SQVTM and CDR2 ANQGSEA. The CDR3 loop reads CSVLTMNTEAFF. CDR3 DNA sequence: TGCAGCGTTCTGACAATGAACACTGAAGCTTTCTTT.

The rearrangement uses TRBV18 and TRBJ2-6; D may be TRBD2 (5 bases). The germline V gene encodes CDR1 KGHSH and CDR2 LQKENI. The CDR3 has 18 amino acids. V was trimmed by 3 bases and J by 3 bases, leaving 18 bases between them. CDR3 bases: TGTGCCAGCTCACCCCCGAGGTCGAGGGCTGGTGGGGCCAACGTCCTGACTTTC. This sequence encodes CASSPPRSRAGGANVLTF.

The genes are TRBV7-9 and TRBJ1-5, with no clear D. Germline V gene sequence: CDR1 SEHNR, CDR2 FQNEAQ (reference sequence). Trimming pared 1 base from V and 2 bases from J, leaving 6 bases between. CDR3 size: 14 residues. The CDR3 region is CASSLDGRNQPQHF. The CDR3 DNA reads as TGTGCCAGCAGCTTAGATGGCCGCAATCAGCCCCAGCATTTT. Based on the CDR3 plus reference TRBV7-9 and TRBJ1-5, the full variable domain is DTGVSQNPRHKITKRGQNVTFRCDPISEHNRLYWYRQTLGQGPEFLTYFQNEAQLEKSRLLSDRFSAERPKGSFSTLEIQRTEQGDSAMYLCASSLDGRNQPQHFGDGTRLSIL.

This rearrangement joins TRBV4-3 to TRBJ1-1, with D possibly being TRBD1 (5 bases). Deletions cut 4 bases from V and 5 bases from J, with 14 bases between. CDR1 and CDR2 (germline): LGHNA, YSLEER. The CDR3 is 14 residues long. CDR3 in DNA: TGCGCCAGCAGCCCAGGGTACACTATGACTGAAGCTTTCTTT. It codes for CASSPGYTMTEAFF.

The chain recombines TRBV6-5 with TRBJ1-2; 12 positions agree with TRBD1. V was clipped by 6 bases and J by 5 bases; unmatched bases: 7. CDR3 size: 15 residues. From germline, CDR1 is MNHEY and CDR2 SVGAGI. In DNA, the CDR3 is TGTGCCAGCAGGCTTCCGGGACAGGGGGCATATGGCTACACCTTC. Translation gives CASRLPGQGAYGYTF.

The J gene is TRBJ1-3, the V gene TRBV19, with 9 bases fitting TRBD1. Germline V CDR1 and CDR2: LNHDA, SQIVND (reference sequence). The CDR3 is 16 amino acids. The junction had 3 bases not matched to a gene; V was cut back by 3 bases and J by 0 bases. The CDR3 loop is CASSMGQGLSGNTIYF. DNA for the CDR3: TGTGCCAGTAGTATGGGACAGGGCCTCTCTGGAAACACCATATATTTT.

The chain carries TRBV28 and TRBJ1-1; 8 bases align to TRBD1. There are 15 residues in the CDR3. J lost 7 bases, V lost 1 base, and 8 bases had no gene match. Per the germline V gene, CDR1 is MDHEN and CDR2 is SYDVKM. CDR3 DNA: TGTGCCAGCAGTTTATTGGGGACAGGTTCATATGAAGCTTTCTTT. The encoded protein is CASSLLGTGSYEAFF.

The chain has TRBV4-3 and TRBJ1-1; 11 bases line up with TRBD1. This CDR3 is 16 amino acids long. With 1 base clipped from V and 4 bases from J, the junction kept 5 bases outside the gene matches. Germline CDR1 is LGHNA and CDR2 is YSLEER. This CDR3 reads CASSQVPGTGGTEAFF. The CDR3 bases are TGCGCCAGCAGCCAAGTTCCCGGGACAGGGGGCACTGAAGCTTTCTTT.

The chain uses TRBV9 and TRBJ2-7, with 7 bases that match TRBD2. V gave up 4 bases and J gave up 2 bases; unmatched junction bases: 3. The CDR3 has 13 residues. Germline values: CDR1 SGDLS, CDR2 YYNGEE. The CDR3 loop reads CASSSGIPYEQYF. DNA of the CDR3: TGTGCCAGCAGCAGCGGGATTCCCTACGAGCAGTACTTC.

The chain combines TRBV5-1 with TRBJ2-3; 7 bases are shared with TRBD1. Germline assignment: CDR1 SGHRS and CDR2 YFSETQ. The V and J ends lost 4 bases and 2 bases, in that order; junction bases with no gene match: 10. This CDR3 spans 16 amino acids. The CDR3 loop is CASSQAGGRDTDTQYF. The CDR3, as DNA: TGCGCCAGCAGCCAGGCAGGGGGAAGGGACACAGATACGCAGTATTTT.

This clone was recorded a few times. The chain links TRBV6-5 to TRBJ1-1; the D is unclear. Germline V gene sequence: CDR1 MNHEY, CDR2 SVGAGI. CDR3 length: 14 residues. V was pared by 5 bases and J by 0 bases, with 10 bases between. CDR3 nucleotides: TGTGCCAGCAGTCTCGGACTGATGAACACTGAAGCTTTCTTT. It is translated as CASSLGLMNTEAFF.

This chain links TRBV11-2 with TRBJ2-6; unclear D gene. This CDR3 region has 16 residues. Germline V CDR1 and CDR2: SGHAT, FQNNGV. V dropped 1 base and J dropped 0 bases, with 7 bases sitting between them. The CDR3 nucleotides read TGTGCCAGCAGCTTAGCTTCCGGCTCTGGGGCCAACGTCCTGACTTTC. Its translation: CASSLASGSGANVLTF. The entire variable domain, with the rest obtained from reference TRBV11-2 and TRBJ2-6, is as follows: EAGVAQSPRYKIIEKRQSVAFWCNPISGHATLYWYQQILGQGPKLLIQFQNNGVVDDSQLPKDRFSAERLKGVDSTLKIQPAKLEDSAVYLCASSLASGSGANVLTFGAGSRLTVL.

The V gene is TRBV5-4, the J gene TRBJ2-1; possible D gene TRBD1, 6 bases. The germline V gene has CDR1 SGHNT and CDR2 YYREEE (reference sequence). Trimming left V 2 bases short and J 4 bases short, with 10 bases between. This CDR3 spans 14 amino acids. CDR3 sequence: CASSFGQSYNEQFF. As DNA, the CDR3 is TGTGCCAGCAGCTTCGGACAGTCGTACAATGAGCAGTTCTTC.

This sequence joins TRBV13 and TRBJ1-5; no reliable D call. Germline loops: CDR1 PRHDT, CDR2 FYEKMQ (reference sequence). The CDR3 totals 14 residues. Trimming left V 5 bases short and J 5 bases short, with 13 bases between. The CDR3, as DNA: TGTGCCAGCAGCATCGGGATTTTATATCAGCCCCAGCATTTT. Amino acid sequence: CASSIGILYQPQHF.